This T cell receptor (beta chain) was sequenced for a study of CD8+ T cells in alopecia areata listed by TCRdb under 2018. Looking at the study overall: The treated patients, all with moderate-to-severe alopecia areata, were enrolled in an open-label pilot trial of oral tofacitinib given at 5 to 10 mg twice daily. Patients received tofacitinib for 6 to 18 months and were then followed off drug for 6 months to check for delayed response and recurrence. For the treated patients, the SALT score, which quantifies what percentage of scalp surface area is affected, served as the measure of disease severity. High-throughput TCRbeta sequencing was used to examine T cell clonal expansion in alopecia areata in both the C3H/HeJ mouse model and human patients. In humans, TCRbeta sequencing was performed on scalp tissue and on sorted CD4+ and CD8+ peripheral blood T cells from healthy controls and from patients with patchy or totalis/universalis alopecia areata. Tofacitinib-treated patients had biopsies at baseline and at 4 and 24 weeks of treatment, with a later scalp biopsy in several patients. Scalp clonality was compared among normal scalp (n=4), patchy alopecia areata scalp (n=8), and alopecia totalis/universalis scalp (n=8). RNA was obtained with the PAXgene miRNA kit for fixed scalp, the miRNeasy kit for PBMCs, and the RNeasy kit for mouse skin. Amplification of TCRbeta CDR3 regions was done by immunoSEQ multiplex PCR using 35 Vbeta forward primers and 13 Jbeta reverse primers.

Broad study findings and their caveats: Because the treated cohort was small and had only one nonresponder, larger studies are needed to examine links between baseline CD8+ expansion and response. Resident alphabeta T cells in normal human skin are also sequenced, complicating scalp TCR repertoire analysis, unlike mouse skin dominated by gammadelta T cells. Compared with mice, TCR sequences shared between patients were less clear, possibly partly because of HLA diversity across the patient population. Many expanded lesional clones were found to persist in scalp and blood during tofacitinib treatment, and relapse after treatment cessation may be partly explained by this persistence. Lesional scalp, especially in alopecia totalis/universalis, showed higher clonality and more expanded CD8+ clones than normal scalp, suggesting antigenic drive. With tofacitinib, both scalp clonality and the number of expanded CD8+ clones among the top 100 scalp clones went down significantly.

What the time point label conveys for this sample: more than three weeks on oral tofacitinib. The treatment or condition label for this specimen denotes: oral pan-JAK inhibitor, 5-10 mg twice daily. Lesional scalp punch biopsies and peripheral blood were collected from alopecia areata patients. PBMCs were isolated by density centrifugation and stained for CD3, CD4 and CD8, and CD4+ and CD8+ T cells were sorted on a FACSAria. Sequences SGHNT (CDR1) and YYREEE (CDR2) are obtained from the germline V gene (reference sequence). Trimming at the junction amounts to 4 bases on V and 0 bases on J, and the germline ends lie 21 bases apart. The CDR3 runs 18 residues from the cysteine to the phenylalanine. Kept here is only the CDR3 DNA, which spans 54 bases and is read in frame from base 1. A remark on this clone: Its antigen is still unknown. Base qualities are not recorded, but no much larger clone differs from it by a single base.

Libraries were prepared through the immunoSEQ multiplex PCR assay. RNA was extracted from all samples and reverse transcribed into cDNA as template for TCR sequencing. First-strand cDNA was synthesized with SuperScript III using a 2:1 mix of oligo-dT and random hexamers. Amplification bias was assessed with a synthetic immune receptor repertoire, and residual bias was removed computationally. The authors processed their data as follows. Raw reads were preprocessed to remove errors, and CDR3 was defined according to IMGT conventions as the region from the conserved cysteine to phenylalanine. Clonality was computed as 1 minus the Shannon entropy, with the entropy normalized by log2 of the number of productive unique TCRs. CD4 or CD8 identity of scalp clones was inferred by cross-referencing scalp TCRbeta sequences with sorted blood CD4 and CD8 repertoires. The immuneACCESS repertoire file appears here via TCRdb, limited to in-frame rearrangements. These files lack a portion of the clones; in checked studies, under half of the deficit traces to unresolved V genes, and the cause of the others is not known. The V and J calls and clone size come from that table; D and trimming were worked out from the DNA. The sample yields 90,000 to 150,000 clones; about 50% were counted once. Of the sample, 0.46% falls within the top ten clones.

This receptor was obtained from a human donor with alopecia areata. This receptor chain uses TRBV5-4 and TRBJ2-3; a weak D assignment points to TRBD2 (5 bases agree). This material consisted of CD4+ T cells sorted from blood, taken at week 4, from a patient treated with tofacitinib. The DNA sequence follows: TGTGCCAGCAGCGACCCACTGAGACTACAAAAAAGCACAGATACGCAGTATTTT. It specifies CASSDPLRLQKSTDTQYF.